This passage covers 21 T cell receptor beta chains from one sample sequenced in a study of identical twins. TCRdb independently ran MiXCR on the 5' RACE reads; one entry per CDR3 protein. Altogether under 250,000 distinct CDR3 sequences are present, roughly a tenth being singletons, with the ten largest covering 5.1%. Sequencing used memory (CD45RO+) T cells sorted from blood. Receptors were obtained from a woman between 18 and 30 years old in good health.

V usage is TRBV3-1 and J usage is TRBJ2-7; D may be TRBD1 or TRBD2 (6 bases each). The CDR3 contains 15 residues. Germline V CDR1 and CDR2: LGHDT, YNNKEL (reference sequence). Trimming stripped 1 base from V and 4 bases from J, with 14 bases between. CDR3 bases: TGTGCCAGCAGCCAAGGTCCCGGGGGCTTTTACGAGCAGTACTTC. This gives the protein CASSQGPGGFYEQYF.

The sample holds many counts of this clonotype. This sequence joins TRBV6-5 and TRBJ2-1; a weak D match, TRBD2 (6 bases). The CDR3 sequence is 14 residues long. The V and J ends lost 2 bases and 5 bases respectively, with 10 bases between them. Germline loops: CDR1 MNHEY, CDR2 SVGAGI. CDR3 amino acids: CASSYRGTDNEQFF. CDR3 nucleotide sequence: TGTGCCAGCAGTTACCGGGGGACCGACAATGAGCAGTTCTTC.

This clonotype was seen at least ten times. V is TRBV5-1 and J is TRBJ2-7, with 9 nucleotides matching TRBD2. Germline V gene lookup returns CDR1 SGHRS and CDR2 YFSETQ. V was clipped by 2 bases and J by 4 bases; unmatched bases: 7. This CDR3 is 15 amino acids long. The CDR3 is CASSFSGLASYEQYF. CDR3 nucleotides: TGCGCCAGCAGCTTCTCCGGACTAGCGAGTTACGAGCAGTACTTC.

The chain uses TRBV5-1 and TRBJ1-2; TRBD1 matches at 8 bases. This CDR3 region has 14 residues. V dropped 4 bases and J dropped 7; count of bases not matched to a gene: 9. CDR1 is SGHRS and CDR2 is YFSETQ in the germline V gene. The CDR3 bases are TGCGCCAGCAGCGCCGCCGACAGGGGCCCTGGCTACACCTTC. Translation gives CASSAADRGPGYTF.

This clonotype showed up many times. CDR3 in amino acids: CSAPLAASTDTQYF. CDR3 DNA sequence: TGCAGTGCCCCACTAGCGGCAAGCACAGATACGCAGTATTTT. The chain has TRBV20-1 and TRBJ2-3, with 8 bases that match TRBD2. V lost 6 bases to trimming and J lost 0 bases; unmatched junction nucleotides: 5. The CDR3 consists of 14 residues. Germline assignment: CDR1 DFQATT and CDR2 SNEGSKA (reference sequence).

The rearrangement links TRBV7-2 to TRBJ2-7, with D hard to call. The CDR3 spans 14 residues. Germline loops: CDR1 SGHTA, CDR2 FQGNSA. Deletions cut 5 bases from V and 2 bases from J, with 13 bases between. In DNA, the CDR3 is TGTGCCAGCAGCCTACCAGACGGCACCTACGAGCAGTACTTC. Protein sequence: CASSLPDGTYEQYF.

A few counts support this clonotype. The chain joins TRBV7-9 to TRBJ1-4; 7 bases are a match to TRBD1. There are 15 residues in the CDR3. Germline V lookup: CDR1 SEHNR, CDR2 FQNEAQ (reference sequence). The V segment lost 4 bases and the J segment 7 bases; nucleotides outside the gene matches: 9. The CDR3 loop reads CASSSGGTALEKLFF. DNA for the CDR3: TGTGCCAGCAGCTCTGGCGGGACAGCCCTTGAAAAACTGTTTTTT.

This clonotype was seen a handful of times. The chain employs TRBV12-5 and TRBJ2-7; 9 nucleotides agree with TRBD1. Germline loops: CDR1 LGHNT, CDR2 FRNRAP. This CDR3 region has 17 residues. The V and J ends lost 2 bases and 3 bases, in that order; junction bases with no gene match: 11. CDR3 nucleotides: TGTGCTAGTGGTTTGTCCAGCCTAAGGGACAGGGACTACGAGCAGTACTTC. Translating it yields CASGLSSLRDRDYEQYF.

The rearrangement links TRBV5-8 to TRBJ2-7; D is possibly TRBD2 (6 bases). Germline CDR1 and CDR2: SGHTS and YDEGEE. The CDR3 length is 14 residues. Trimming took 2 bases from V and 4 from J, leaving 13 bases between them. The CDR3 region has the DNA TGTGCCAGCAGCTTTAAGCTAGCGCTATACGAGCAGTACTTC. Its protein product is CASSFKLALYEQYF.

This clonotype was recorded a few times. V gene TRBV5-1 combines with J gene TRBJ2-5; D possibly corresponds to TRBD2 (6 bases). The CDR3 is made up of 14 amino acids. The V and J ends lost 1 base and 5 bases respectively, with 12 bases between them. Germline V CDR1 and CDR2: SGHRS, YFSETQ. CDR3: CASSLKEGRETQYF. CDR3 in DNA: TGCGCCAGCAGCTTGAAGGAGGGCAGGGAGACCCAGTACTTC.

This clonotype showed up just a few times. The chain is built from TRBV20-1 and TRBJ1-1, with D unresolved. Germline V gene lookup returns CDR1 DFQATT and CDR2 SNEGSKA (reference sequence). Trimming shortened V by 3 bases and J by 0 bases, and 5 bases separated the two germline ends. This CDR3 is 12 amino acids long. The chain's CDR3 is CSARAMNTEAFF. The CDR3 DNA sequence: TGCAGTGCTAGGGCGATGAACACTGAAGCTTTCTTT.

This clonotype was seen repeatedly, ten times or more. The chain is built from TRBV7-2 and TRBJ2-7, with unresolved D. V lost 2 bases to trimming and J lost 4 bases, with 6 bases between them. Germline values: CDR1 SGHTA, CDR2 FQGNSA. The CDR3 length is 12 residues. CDR3 nucleotide sequence: TGTGCCAGCAGCTTACTGGGTTACGAGCAGTACTTC. Its translation is CASSLLGYEQYF.

This clonotype was counted ten times or more. The V gene is TRBV7-2, the J gene TRBJ1-1, with 8 nucleotides matching TRBD1. The CDR3 is made up of 19 amino acids. The germline V gene has CDR1 SGHTA and CDR2 FQGNSA. V lost 1 base and J lost 1; bases outside the gene matches: 14. The CDR3 spells CASSLDKTLRQGQNTEAFF. The CDR3 nucleotides are TGTGCCAGCAGCTTAGATAAAACCTTAAGACAGGGGCAGAACACTGAAGCTTTCTTT.

The rearrangement uses TRBV7-6 and TRBJ2-1, with D unclear. The CDR3 extends over 14 amino acids. Trimming shortened V by 2 bases and J by 7 bases, and 12 bases separated the two germline ends. Germline loops: CDR1 SGHVS, CDR2 FNYEAQ. The DNA for the CDR3 is TGTGCCAGCAGCTTACGAGCAAAGGGAAATGAGCAGTTCTTC. Translated, it gives CASSLRAKGNEQFF.

This clonotype has just a few counts. This sequence joins TRBV20-1 and TRBJ2-7, with D possibly matching TRBD2 (6 bases). CDR3 length: 14 amino acids. Trimming shortened V by 4 bases and J by 2 bases, and 15 bases separated the two germline ends. The germline V gene encodes CDR1 DFQATT and CDR2 SNEGSKA (reference sequence). The CDR3 nucleotides read TGCAGTGCTACTAGGGGACTTAGGACCTACGAGCAGTACTTC. Translating gives CSATRGLRTYEQYF.

There are a few counts of this clonotype. The rearrangement joins TRBV7-9 to TRBJ1-5; 9 bases align to TRBD1. The V gene end was trimmed by 6 bases and the J gene end by 6 bases; junction bases not matched to a gene: 12. From germline, CDR1 is SEHNR and CDR2 FQNEAQ (reference sequence). The CDR3 runs to 16 residues. In DNA form, the CDR3 reads TGTGCCAGCAGTTCAGGCCCCGGGACAGGGTTTCAGCCCCAGCATTTT. Translated, it gives CASSSGPGTGFQPQHF.

This chain links TRBV19 with TRBJ2-6; D not resolved. This CDR3 has 16 residues. Trimming removed 7 bases from V and 0 bases from J, with 13 bases in between. The germline gives CDR1 LNHDA, CDR2 SQIVND (reference sequence). The CDR3 nucleotides are TGTGCCAGTACCCTAAGAGACTCCTCTGGGGCCAACGTCCTGACTTTC. It encodes CASTLRDSSGANVLTF.

This clonotype showed up just once. The chain uses TRBV15 and TRBJ2-1; 7 positions agree with TRBD2. CDR1 is LNHNV and CDR2 is YYDKDF in the germline V gene (reference sequence). This CDR3 comprises 15 residues. After removal of 3 bases from V and 9 bases from J, the junction contained 11 bases not matched to a gene. CDR3 protein: CATSRVGGSTAEQFF. The CDR3 DNA follows: TGTGCCACCAGCAGGGTCGGCGGGAGTACGGCTGAGCAGTTCTTC. The whole variable domain, remainder taken from reference TRBV15 and TRBJ2-1, is DAMVIQNPRYQVTQFGKPVTLSCSQTLNHNVMYWYQQKSSQAPKLLFHYYDKDFNNEADTPDNFQSRRPNTSFCFLDIRSPGLGDTAMYLCATSRVGGSTAEQFFGPGTRLTVL.

This clonotype was counted ten times or more. V usage is TRBV12-3 or TRBV12-4 and J usage is TRBJ2-6; the D is unclear. The CDR3 is 13 residues long. Trimming pared 9 bases from V and 0 bases from J, leaving 6 bases between. The CDR3 region is CASTDSGANVLTF. The CDR3 DNA reads TGTGCCAGTACAGACTCTGGGGCCAACGTCCTGACTTTC.

The sample holds many counts of this clonotype. This chain joins TRBV9 and TRBJ2-3; D is perhaps TRBD2 (5 bases). The CDR3 is 15 residues long. CDR1 SGDLS and CDR2 YYNGEE come from the germline V gene. Trimming cost V 7 bases and J 0 bases, with 15 bases left between them. The CDR3 DNA reads TGTGCCAGCTCCGAGGGAAGGACGAGCACAGATACGCAGTATTTT. Translated: CASSEGRTSTDTQYF.

This clonotype was seen at least ten times. This sequence joins TRBV15 and TRBJ1-1; 7 nucleotides line up with TRBD1. After removal of 6 bases from V and 0 bases from J, the junction contained 13 bases not matched to a gene. The length of the CDR3 is 17 residues. The germline CDR1 and CDR2 sequences are LNHNV and YYDKDF (reference sequence). For the CDR3, the DNA is TGTGCCACCAGGAGGGCTGCAGGGGGGGGGATGAACACTGAAGCTTTCTTT. Protein product: CATRRAAGGGMNTEAFF.